A single sample is the source of the 26 T cell receptor beta chains below, sequenced in a study of neoadjuvant anti-PD-1 for oral cavity cancer. Using immunoSEQ multiplex PCR, the repertoire was profiled, and TCRdb retains in-frame clones only, with some absent. The sample contains approximately 43,000 clones, 77% of which appear only once. Time point of the sample: after neoadjuvant nivolumab, at surgical resection. Sample: PBMCs, taken after nivolumab (anti-PD-1) treatment. Every receptor here comes from a person aged 35-80 years with oral cavity squamous cell carcinoma.

The chain links TRBV5-8 to TRBJ2-5; TRBD2 matches at 9 bases. J was trimmed by 3 bases and V by 2 bases; bases with no gene match: 5. CDR1 SGHTS and CDR2 YDEGEE come from the germline V gene. This CDR3 is 15 amino acids long. The CDR3: CASSFIASGEETQYF. The CDR3 DNA is TGTGCCAGCAGCTTTATAGCTAGCGGGGAAGAGACCCAGTACTTC.

The CDR3 DNA reads TGTGCCAGCAGCCGCCCGGGACAGGGACTTTATGGCTACACCTTC. It specifies CASSRPGQGLYGYTF. J is TRBJ1-2 and V is TRBV14; 9 bases are a match to TRBD1. The CDR3 is 15 amino acids. CDR1 and CDR2 from the germline V gene are SGHDN and FVKESK. The V gene end was trimmed by 4 bases and the J gene end by 5 bases; junction bases not matched to a gene: 8.

The chain is built from TRBV19 and TRBJ1-1; 7 bases match TRBD1. The ends lost 7 bases at V and 0 bases at J; junction bases unmatched: 2. CDR1 is LNHDA and CDR2 is SQIVND in the germline V gene (reference sequence). CDR3 size: 13 residues. The CDR3 loop is CASTGQMNTEAFF. CDR3 bases: TGTGCCAGTACGGGACAGATGAACACTGAAGCTTTCTTT.

The CDR3 spells CASSLSGFSTEAFF. The CDR3 nucleotides read TGTGCCAGCAGCTTGTCAGGGTTCTCGACTGAAGCTTTCTTT. This rearrangement joins TRBV5-6 to TRBJ1-1; D is possibly TRBD1 (5 bases). V lost 1 base to trimming and J lost 5 bases, with 12 bases between them. From germline, CDR1 is SGHDT and CDR2 YYEEEE. The CDR3 extends over 14 amino acids.

This clone was observed a handful of times. V gene TRBV18 combines with J gene TRBJ1-1, with unresolved D. This CDR3 is built from 15 residues. Germline CDR1 KGHSH, CDR2 LQKENI. Trimming took off 0 bases at V and 2 bases at J, with 10 bases between the two ends. CDR3 sequence: CASSPPRSVNTEAFF. Written as DNA, the CDR3 is TGTGCCAGCTCACCACCAAGGAGTGTTAACACTGAAGCTTTCTTT.

V and J are TRBV7-2 and TRBJ1-5; D not resolved. CDR1 is SGHTA and CDR2 is FQGNSA in the germline V gene. V dropped 1 base and J dropped 2 bases, with 6 bases sitting between them. This CDR3 region has 14 residues. The CDR3, as DNA: TGTGCCAGCAGCTTAGTCCGGGGCAATCAGCCCCAGCATTTT. It encodes CASSLVRGNQPQHF.

The table lists this clone with a few counts. Written as DNA, the CDR3 is TGTGCCAGCAGTTACTCGGACAGGACGAACACCGGGGAGCTGTTTTTT. It codes for CASSYSDRTNTGELFF. This chain joins TRBV6-5 and TRBJ2-2; 7 bases map to TRBD1. Per the germline V gene, CDR1 is MNHEY and CDR2 is SVGAGI. Trimming removed 0 bases from V and 0 bases from J; junction bases left unmatched: 1. CDR3 size: 16 residues.

This chain connects TRBV10-3 to TRBJ2-5; D not certain. The CDR3 totals 15 residues. V was cut by 0 bases and J by 4 bases, with 12 bases left in between. Germline CDR1 ENHRY, CDR2 SYGVKD. DNA of the CDR3: TGTGCCATCAGTGAGTCACCCTCACGAGGAGAGACCCAGTACTTC. It yields the protein CAISESPSRGETQYF.

V usage is TRBV7-2 and J usage is TRBJ1-2; 10 bases line up with TRBD1. Germline CDR1 is SGHTA and CDR2 is FQGNSA. V dropped 5 bases and J dropped 7; count of bases not matched to a gene: 10. This CDR3 has 15 amino acids. The CDR3 here is CASSGRGQGIGGYTF. CDR3 DNA sequence: TGTGCCAGCAGCGGTAGGGGACAGGGGATCGGTGGCTACACCTTC.

The rearrangement uses TRBV27 and TRBJ2-7; D perhaps matches TRBD2 (5 bases). From germline, CDR1 is MNHEY and CDR2 SMNVEV (reference sequence). The CDR3 loop spans 14 amino acids. The ends were cut back, 5 bases at V and 4 bases at J, with 15 bases in the middle. In DNA, the CDR3 is TGTGCCAGCAGTAACCGGGATCAGCCATACGAGCAGTACTTC. Protein: CASSNRDQPYEQYF.

The chain joins TRBV5-1 to TRBJ2-7; 7 nucleotides align to TRBD1. After removal of 4 bases from V and 2 bases from J, the junction contained 9 bases not matched to a gene. Germline CDR1 and CDR2: SGHRS and YFSETQ. The length of the CDR3 is 15 residues. CDR3 nucleotide sequence: TGCGCCAGCAGCAGTTCCGGGACAGCTACCTACGAGCAGTACTTC. Translated, it gives CASSSSGTATYEQYF.

This clone was recorded once. This chain links TRBV19 with TRBJ1-2, with a possible D match to TRBD1 (5 bases). There are 13 residues in the CDR3. V was cut by 6 bases and J by 5 bases, with 13 bases left in between. The germline gives CDR1 LNHDA, CDR2 SQIVND (reference sequence). The CDR3 DNA reads as TGTGCCAGTAGCAGAGACAGACCGTATGGCTACACCTTC. Its protein is CASSRDRPYGYTF.

V usage is TRBV11-2 and J usage is TRBJ1-3; D is possibly TRBD1 (5 bases). The CDR3 extends over 16 amino acids. In germline, CDR1 is SGHAT, CDR2 FQNNGV. The V and J ends lost 6 bases and 0 bases respectively, with 15 bases between them. CDR3 coding DNA: TGTGCCAGCAGTTCGGGACTGGCCGGCTCTGGAAACACCATATATTTT. It yields the protein CASSSGLAGSGNTIYF.

This clone was picked up many times. The V call is TRBV13, the J call TRBJ1-2, with D perhaps TRBD1 (6 bases). CDR1 and CDR2 (germline): PRHDT, FYEKMQ (reference sequence). Trimming removed 5 bases at V and 5 bases at J, with 12 bases between. There are 13 residues in the CDR3. This CDR3 reads CASSGGGAYGYTF. For the CDR3, the DNA is TGTGCCAGCAGCGGCGGGGGGGCTTATGGCTACACCTTC.

The rearrangement joins TRBV2 to TRBJ2-1; TRBD2 matches at 14 bases. The CDR3 has 17 residues. With 7 bases clipped from V and 7 bases from J, the junction kept 12 bases outside the gene matches. Per the germline V gene, CDR1 is SNHLY and CDR2 is FYNNEI. The CDR3 nucleotides are TGTGCCAGCAACCTAATCTCCGGGACTAGCGGGAGAAATGAGCAGTTCTTC. This gives the protein CASNLISGTSGRNEQFF. Full variable domain (outside the CDR3, taken from reference TRBV2 and TRBJ2-1): EPEVTQTPSHQVTQMGQEVILRCVPISNHLYFYWYRQILGQKVEFLVSFYNNEISEKSEIFDDQFSVERPDGSNFTLKIRSTKLEDSAMYFCASNLISGTSGRNEQFFGPGTRLTVL.

V gene TRBV6-5 combines with J gene TRBJ1-2; unclear D gene. The germline V gene has CDR1 MNHEY and CDR2 SVGAGI. V gave up 0 bases and J gave up 1 base, with 9 bases separating them. This CDR3 spans 15 amino acids. CDR3 DNA: TGTGCCAGCAGTTACTCGAAATCGCGTAACTATGGCTACACCTTC. The encoded protein is CASSYSKSRNYGYTF.

The chain carries TRBV29-1 and TRBJ1-1, with a possible D match to TRBD1 (6 bases). The germline gives CDR1 SQVTM, CDR2 ANQGSEA. CDR3 length: 12 residues. The germline V and J ends were trimmed by 6 bases and 6 bases, with 14 bases remaining between them. The CDR3 DNA follows: TGCAGCGTCCTGCGGGGGCGCGCTGAAGCTTTCTTT. Translating it yields CSVLRGRAEAFF.

The chain carries TRBV5-8 and TRBJ2-3, with D hard to call. V lost 0 bases, J lost 3 bases, and 8 bases lay in between. The CDR3 has 14 residues. Germline V gene lookup returns CDR1 SGHTS and CDR2 YDEGEE. The CDR3 reads CASSLDPETDTQYF. The CDR3 nucleotides are TGTGCCAGCAGCTTGGACCCGGAGACAGATACGCAGTATTTT.

The V gene is TRBV6-4, the J gene TRBJ2-1; 9 bases align to TRBD2. The CDR3 totals 16 residues. Germline CDR1 reads MRHNA; CDR2 reads SNTAGT. Losses at the gene ends were 0 bases for V and 7 bases for J; bases not matched to a gene: 7. Written as DNA, the CDR3 is TGTGCCAGCAGTGACTCGATAGCGGGAGTTGGAAATGAGCAGTTCTTC. Translation: CASSDSIAGVGNEQFF.

Only a few counts were recorded for this clone. The chain is built from TRBV5-4 and TRBJ2-1; D is possibly TRBD2 (6 bases). The germline V gene has CDR1 SGHNT and CDR2 YYREEE (reference sequence). V shed 4 bases and J shed 6 bases, with 11 bases lying between them. This CDR3 comprises 13 residues. The CDR3 region has the DNA TGTGCCAGCAGCGGGGGACTTTTCAATGAGCAGTTCTTC. As protein: CASSGGLFNEQFF.

The chain combines TRBV5-6 with TRBJ1-1; the D gene is possibly TRBD1 (6 bases). This CDR3 contains 13 residues. The germline CDR1 and CDR2 sequences are SGHDT and YYEEEE. V shed 3 bases and J shed 6 bases, with 12 bases lying between them. The chain's CDR3 is CASSSTGSPEAFF. CDR3 nucleotides: TGTGCCAGCAGCTCCACAGGGAGCCCTGAAGCTTTCTTT.

This clone was detected only a few times. The V call is TRBV11-2, the J call TRBJ1-2; D call uncertain. The V end was cut by 4 bases, the J end by 1 base, with 10 bases between. This CDR3 contains 14 residues. Per the germline V gene, CDR1 is SGHAT and CDR2 is FQNNGV. CDR3 residues: CASSSNRFNYGYTF. The CDR3 DNA reads as TGTGCCAGCAGCTCCAATAGGTTTAACTATGGCTACACCTTC.

The chain is built from TRBV19 and TRBJ2-7, with 9 bases identical to TRBD1. The CDR3 length is 15 residues. V gave up 5 bases and J gave up 0 bases; unmatched junction bases: 5. Germline-derived CDR1 and CDR2 are LNHDA and SQIVND (reference sequence). CDR3 region: CASSSGTGSSYEQYF. CDR3 DNA sequence: TGTGCCAGTAGTTCCGGGACAGGGAGCTCCTACGAGCAGTACTTC.

This clone was detected only once. The rearrangement uses TRBV2 and TRBJ1-1; D is unresolved. Germline-derived CDR1 and CDR2 are SNHLY and FYNNEI. V lost 4 bases and J lost 2, with 11 bases in between. The CDR3 length is 14 residues. The CDR3 nucleotides are TGTGCCAGCAGTGTAGTCGGGAGAAACACTGAAGCTTTCTTT. This sequence encodes CASSVVGRNTEAFF.

The chain links TRBV7-8 to TRBJ2-1; 7 bases line up with TRBD2. This CDR3 has 17 amino acids. Looked up from germline, CDR1 is SGHVS and CDR2 is FQNEAQ. Losses at the gene ends were 2 bases for V and 1 base for J; bases not matched to a gene: 8. The CDR3 here is CASSLKVPSGSYNEQFF. For the CDR3, the DNA is TGTGCCAGCAGCTTAAAGGTCCCTAGCGGTTCCTACAATGAGCAGTTCTTC. Variable domain in full (rest from reference TRBV7-8 and TRBJ2-1): GAGVSQSPRYKVAKRGQDVALRCDPISGHVSLFWYQQALGQGPEFLTYFQNEAQLDKSGLPSDRFFAERPEGSVSTLKIQRTQQEDSAVYLCASSLKVPSGSYNEQFFGPGTRLTVL.

This chain links TRBV30 with TRBJ2-7; D assignment may be TRBD1 or TRBD2 (5 bases each). Per the germline V gene, CDR1 is GTSNPN and CDR2 is SVGIG (reference sequence). This CDR3 contains 14 residues. V was pared by 7 bases and J by 9 bases, with 25 bases between. In DNA, the CDR3 is TGTGCCTCCCTAGGCCGGGACGTCCTAGCACGGCAGTACTTC. Translating gives CASLGRDVLARQYF.